Below, 18 T cell receptor beta chains from the same sample are listed, as sequenced in a study of spatial heterogeneity in lung cancer (dated by TCRdb to the late 2010s). The library was generated by 5' RACE. Sequencing used a NextSeq 500. TCRdb ran its own pipeline on the public reads, namely fastp trimming at Q25 and MiXCR clone calling, and kept in-frame beta chains. CDR3 protein duplicates are merged, each entry listing the most common genes and DNA. Across this sample there are 20,000 to 25,000 distinct CDR3 sequences, with 3.5% to 5% seen only once. Clones ranked in the top ten supply about 7.7% of the sample. The time point label for this specimen denotes: sample taken at primary tumor resection. Whole RNA extracted from tumor and nontumor lung tissue, or from cryopreserved PBMC samples, was used for TCR sequencing without cell sorting. The sequences come from PBMCs, collected at surgery. The receptor set was obtained from a male donor with early-stage non-small cell lung cancer.

This clonotype has a count of ten or more. The chain couples TRBV11-2 to TRBJ1-1; 9 bases line up with TRBD1. V dropped 4 bases and J dropped 3; count of bases not matched to a gene: 6. The CDR3 contains 15 residues. Germline CDR1 is SGHAT and CDR2 is FQNNGV. For the CDR3, the DNA is TGTGCCAGCAGCTCTCGGGACAGGGATGACACTGAAGCTTTCTTT. Translating gives CASSSRDRDDTEAFF.

This clonotype was seen at least ten times. V usage is TRBV12-3 or TRBV12-4 and J usage is TRBJ1-1, with no clear D. V was clipped by 5 bases and J by 1 base, with 8 bases between them. The CDR3 is 13 amino acids. CDR3 loop: CASSTTENTEAFF. The CDR3 nucleotides read TGTGCCAGCAGTACCACAGAGAACACTGAAGCTTTCTTT.

This clonotype showed up many times. The CDR3 sequence: CASSKGARIYGYTF. The CDR3, as DNA: TGTGCCAGCAGTAAGGGGGCGCGGATCTATGGCTACACCTTC. The chain couples TRBV6-5 to TRBJ1-2; TRBD1 agrees at 7 bases. The CDR3 runs to 14 residues. Germline V CDR1 and CDR2: MNHEY, SVGAGI. Trimming took 5 bases from V and 4 from J; bases not matched to a gene: 7.

This clonotype was counted at least ten times. The chain carries TRBV2 and TRBJ2-3; the match to TRBD2 covers 12 bases. The trim removed 3 bases at V and 3 bases at J, leaving 4 bases unmatched. This CDR3 region has 16 residues. CDR1 and CDR2 from the germline V gene are SNHLY and FYNNEI. The CDR3 spells CASSETSGSSTDTQYF. CDR3 DNA: TGTGCCAGCAGTGAGACTAGCGGGAGTTCAACAGATACGCAGTATTTT.

This clonotype has just a few counts. The chain is built from TRBV7-8 and TRBJ2-1; a weak D match, TRBD2 (5 bases). With 1 base removed from V and 7 bases from J, the gap between germline ends came to 8 bases. The CDR3 length is 13 residues. Germline V lookup: CDR1 SGHVS, CDR2 FQNEAQ. The CDR3 is CASSLGLANEQFF. Written as DNA, the CDR3 is TGTGCCAGCAGCTTAGGGCTAGCAAATGAGCAGTTCTTC.

This clonotype has ten or more counts. The CDR3 protein is CASSYLDDYNEQFF. The DNA of the CDR3 is TGCGCCAGCAGCTACCTGGACGATTACAATGAGCAGTTCTTC. V and J are TRBV4-3 and TRBJ2-1; D is unresolved. V was trimmed by 5 bases and J by 4 bases, leaving 12 bases between them. Per the germline V gene, CDR1 is LGHNA and CDR2 is YSLEER. The CDR3 is made up of 14 amino acids.

This clonotype was observed a few times. This chain joins TRBV2 and TRBJ2-5, with D tentatively TRBD1 (6 bases). V lost 6 bases and J lost 3, with 8 bases in between. Germline CDR1 and CDR2: SNHLY and FYNNEI. This CDR3 is 12 amino acids long. DNA for the CDR3: TGTGCCAGCAGGGGGGCGAAAGAGACCCAGTACTTC. As protein: CASRGAKETQYF.

This clonotype was seen many times. This rearrangement joins TRBV27 to TRBJ1-6; no reliable D call. From germline, CDR1 is MNHEY and CDR2 SMNVEV (reference sequence). V lost 5 bases and J 13 bases, leaving 12 bases between the germline ends. This CDR3 comprises 12 residues. The CDR3 spells CASSAQSGPLHF. DNA of the CDR3: TGTGCCAGCAGTGCCCAGTCGGGGCCCCTCCACTTT.

This clonotype has at least ten counts. The chain is built from TRBV29-1 and TRBJ1-1; weak D call: TRBD1 (6 bases). V lost 1 base and J lost 5, with 20 bases in between. Per the germline V gene, CDR1 is SQVTM and CDR2 is ANQGSEA. The CDR3 consists of 16 residues. The DNA of the CDR3 is TGCAGCGTTGAAGGAGGCATCGGGACAAGGGTAACTGAAGCTTTCTTT. The encoded protein is CSVEGGIGTRVTEAFF.

This clonotype was detected many times. The chain is built from TRBV24-1 and TRBJ1-2; perhaps TRBD1 as D (6 bases). Germline V gene data show CDR1 as KGHDR and CDR2 as SFDVKD. V was clipped by 4 bases and J by 6 bases, with 14 bases between them. The CDR3 totals 14 residues. The CDR3 reads CATSDQTGRNGYTF. CDR3 nucleotide sequence: TGTGCCACCAGTGACCAGACAGGTAGAAATGGCTACACCTTC.

This rearrangement joins TRBV2 to TRBJ1-3, with D unclear. Germline V gene lookup returns CDR1 SNHLY and CDR2 FYNNEI. The CDR3 is 15 amino acids. Trimming pared 3 bases from V and 0 bases from J, leaving 9 bases between. The CDR3 DNA is TGTGCCAGCAGTGACGGGCAGTTCTCTGGAAACACCATATATTTT. This gives the protein CASSDGQFSGNTIYF. The full variable domain, with the rest looked up from reference TRBV2 and TRBJ1-3, is EPEVTQTPSHQVTQMGQEVILRCVPISNHLYFYWYRQILGQKVEFLVSFYNNEISEKSEIFDDQFSVERPDGSNFTLKIRSTKLEDSAMYFCASSDGQFSGNTIYFGEGSWLTVV.

This clonotype came up many times. The chain joins TRBV5-1 to TRBJ1-1, with 8 bases identical to TRBD1. The CDR3 has 17 residues. CDR1 SGHRS and CDR2 YFSETQ come from the germline V gene. Germline trimming cut 1 base from V and 1 base from J; bases unmatched to any gene: 9. The CDR3 reads CASSLISAGGRNTEAFF. The CDR3 DNA follows: TGCGCCAGCAGCTTGATCTCGGCAGGGGGCCGGAACACTGAAGCTTTCTTT.

This clonotype showed up just a few times. The V call is TRBV28, the J call TRBJ2-3; perhaps TRBD1 as D (5 bases). CDR1 is MDHEN and CDR2 is SYDVKM in the germline V gene. The CDR3 loop spans 14 amino acids. With 3 bases removed from V and 6 bases from J, the gap between germline ends came to 13 bases. The CDR3 loop reads CASSLPGFSDTQYF. The CDR3 DNA reads TGTGCCAGCAGTTTGCCAGGGTTTTCGGATACGCAGTATTTT.

In its sample, this clonotype was seen many times. J is TRBJ2-7 and V is TRBV10-3; 11 bases line up with TRBD2. CDR1 is ENHRY, CDR2 SYGVKD, per germline. With 3 bases clipped from V and 1 base from J, the junction kept 5 bases outside the gene matches. The CDR3 length is 16 residues. The DNA for the CDR3 is TGTGCCATCAGTGATTCTAGCGGGAGGCCTTCCTACGAGCAGTACTTC. It specifies CAISDSSGRPSYEQYF.

The CDR3 nucleotides are TGTGCCACCAGCAGAGATCGGGGGTCCGGGGAGCTGTTTTTT. Its translation: CATSRDRGSGELFF. J is TRBJ2-2 and V is TRBV15; D is perhaps TRBD2 (6 bases). Germline V gives CDR1 LNHNV, CDR2 YYDKDF (reference sequence). CDR3 length: 14 residues. Trimming cost V 0 bases and J 6 bases, with 8 bases left between them.

The table lists this clonotype with many counts. The chain couples TRBV11-2 to TRBJ2-5, with 8 bases aligning to TRBD2. The CDR3 runs 16 residues. Germline CDR1 is SGHAT and CDR2 is FQNNGV. Germline trimming cut 1 base from V and 5 bases from J; bases unmatched to any gene: 9. The CDR3 sequence: CASSLGTGGRRETQYF. The CDR3 DNA is TGTGCCAGCAGCTTAGGCACGGGAGGGCGTCGGGAGACCCAGTACTTC.

The chain has TRBV5-1 and TRBJ1-2; D not resolved. The CDR3 consists of 15 residues. The germline V and J ends were trimmed by 4 bases and 0 bases, with 13 bases remaining between them. Looked up from germline, CDR1 is SGHRS and CDR2 is YFSETQ. This CDR3 reads CASSPPELANYGYTF. CDR3 DNA sequence: TGCGCCAGCAGCCCCCCAGAGTTAGCTAACTATGGCTACACCTTC. Full variable domain (remainder filled in from reference TRBV5-1 and TRBJ1-2): KAGVTQTPRYLIKTRGQQVTLSCSPISGHRSVSWYQQTPGQGLQFLFEYFSETQRNKGNFPGRFSGRQFSNSRSEMNVSTLELGDSALYLCASSPPELANYGYTFGSGTRLTVV.

J is TRBJ2-2 and V is TRBV5-1; TRBD2 aligns across 8 bases. Trimming took 0 bases from V and 5 from J; bases not matched to a gene: 3. There are 15 residues in the CDR3. Looked up from germline, CDR1 is SGHRS and CDR2 is YFSETQ. The CDR3 sequence is CASSLDGRGTGELFF. CDR3 bases: TGCGCCAGCAGCTTGGACGGGAGGGGAACCGGGGAGCTGTTTTTT.